A single sample gave rise to the 23 T cell receptor beta chains below, sequenced in a study of blood T cell repertoires in COVID-19. The table came from immunoSEQ multiplex PCR; TCRdb's copy has only in-frame clones and leaves some out. The sample records around 270,000 clones, around 87% being singletons. Sequencing input: peripheral blood. The source of these receptors is a woman aged 60-70 years with COVID-19, enrolled during active disease.

The chain links TRBV29-1 to TRBJ2-2; possibly TRBD2 for D (6 bases). The CDR3 consists of 14 residues. Trimming pared 4 bases from V and 0 bases from J, leaving 9 bases between. The germline CDR1 and CDR2 sequences are SQVTM and ANQGSEA. In DNA, the CDR3 is TGCAGCGTTGGTGCGGGGACGAACACCGGGGAGCTGTTTTTT. Its protein product is CSVGAGTNTGELFF.

The chain couples TRBV30 to TRBJ2-4, with a weak D call TRBD2 (6 bases). Trimming pared 2 bases from V and 0 bases from J, leaving 14 bases between. The CDR3 length is 16 residues. Germline assignment: CDR1 GTSNPN and CDR2 SVGIG (reference sequence). CDR3 sequence: CAWSPGVGPAKNIQYF. The DNA of the CDR3 is TGTGCCTGGAGTCCGGGGGTCGGGCCAGCCAAAAACATTCAGTACTTC.

The J gene is TRBJ2-2, the V gene TRBV6-2 or TRBV6-3; D is undetermined. The germline V and J ends were trimmed by 2 bases and 7 bases, with 8 bases remaining between them. The CDR3 spans 13 residues. Germline lookup yields CDR1 MNHEY and CDR2 SVGEGT. CDR3 region: CASSYNGFGELFF. DNA of the CDR3: TGTGCCAGCAGTTACAACGGTTTCGGGGAGCTGTTTTTT.

The V and J genes are TRBV6-1 and TRBJ2-7; D might be TRBD1 (5 bases). This CDR3 comprises 15 residues. V was cut by 2 bases and J by 0 bases, with 11 bases left in between. Germline loops: CDR1 MNHNS, CDR2 SASEGT. In DNA, the CDR3 is TGTGCCAGCAGTGAATTAGGACATGCCTCCTACGAGCAGTACTTC. Protein: CASSELGHASYEQYF.

The V call is TRBV7-8, the J call TRBJ1-2, with 7 bases that match TRBD1. CDR1 SGHVS and CDR2 FQNEAQ come from the germline V gene. The CDR3 sequence is 17 residues long. With 0 bases clipped from V and 4 bases from J, the junction kept 11 bases outside the gene matches. The CDR3 is CASSLATGAGGIYGYTF. In nucleotides, the CDR3 is TGTGCCAGCAGCTTAGCTACGGGGGCAGGGGGTATCTATGGCTACACCTTC. Drawing the rest from reference TRBV7-8 and TRBJ1-2, the complete variable domain is GAGVSQSPRYKVAKRGQDVALRCDPISGHVSLFWYQQALGQGPEFLTYFQNEAQLDKSGLPSDRFFAERPEGSVSTLKIQRTQQEDSAVYLCASSLATGAGGIYGYTFGSGTRLTVV.

This chain joins TRBV6-5 and TRBJ1-4; D is uncertain. The CDR3 is made up of 13 amino acids. With 2 bases removed from V and 5 bases from J, the gap between germline ends came to 6 bases. Germline V CDR1 and CDR2: MNHEY, SVGAGI. This CDR3 reads CASSYARNEKLFF. CDR3 DNA sequence: TGTGCCAGCAGTTACGCCAGGAATGAAAAACTGTTTTTT.

The rearrangement uses TRBV28 and TRBJ1-4; D gene uncertain. Trimming stripped 8 bases from V and 7 bases from J, with 17 bases between. The germline V gene has CDR1 MDHEN and CDR2 SYDVKM. This CDR3 comprises 14 residues. The DNA of the CDR3 is TGTGCCAGCCGAGAGCCTTTTGAGGCTGAAAAACTGTTTTTT. It specifies CASREPFEAEKLFF.

The rearrangement links TRBV20-1 to TRBJ1-4; TRBD1 agrees at 7 bases. Trimming at V came to 3 bases and at J to 6 bases, leaving 10 bases not matched to a gene. Germline assignment: CDR1 DFQATT and CDR2 SNEGSKA (reference sequence). The CDR3 sequence is 15 residues long. For the CDR3, the DNA is TGCAGTGCTAGTCCTACAGGGGATCCCTATGAAAAACTGTTTTTT. It encodes CSASPTGDPYEKLFF.

In this sample, this clone turned up a few times. The chain combines TRBV7-2 with TRBJ2-7, with TRBD1 matching over 7 bases. The V gene's germline CDR1 is SGHTA and CDR2 FQGNSA. This CDR3 has 14 amino acids. J gave up 3 bases and V 8 bases, and 10 bases lay outside the gene matches. The CDR3 DNA reads as TGTGCCAGCGGAAGACCGGGACAGTTCTACGAGCAGTACTTC. It encodes CASGRPGQFYEQYF.

The J gene is TRBJ1-1, the V gene TRBV7-9, with D perhaps matching TRBD1 (5 bases). V was trimmed by 5 bases and J by 0 bases, leaving 10 bases between them. CDR3 length: 14 amino acids. In germline, CDR1 is SEHNR, CDR2 FQNEAQ (reference sequence). The CDR3 DNA follows: TGTGCCAGCAGCCGAGGGGACTTGAACACTGAAGCTTTCTTT. Amino acid sequence: CASSRGDLNTEAFF.

The V gene is TRBV19, the J gene TRBJ1-1; 7 bases agree with TRBD1. This CDR3 comprises 14 residues. V was clipped by 7 bases and J by 0 bases; unmatched bases: 5. Germline V CDR1 and CDR2: LNHDA, SQIVND (reference sequence). The CDR3 spells CASTPTGLNTEAFF. The CDR3 DNA is TGTGCCAGTACTCCGACAGGGCTGAACACTGAAGCTTTCTTT.

The CDR3 region has the DNA TGTGCAACCGGACAGGGGGCGCGGACTGAAGCTTTCTTT. It translates to CATGQGARTEAFF. The rearrangement joins TRBV25-1 to TRBJ1-1; 11 positions match TRBD1. CDR1 is MGHDK and CDR2 is SYGVNS in the germline V gene. This CDR3 has 13 residues. The full variable domain, with the rest looked up from reference TRBV25-1 and TRBJ1-1, is EADIYQTPRYLVIGTGKKITLECSQTMGHDKMYWYQQDPGMELHLIHYSYGVNSTEKGDLSSESTVSRIRTEHFPLTLESARPSHTSQYLCATGQGARTEAFFGQGTRLTVV.

This clone has a single count. V and J are TRBV28 and TRBJ1-1, with D perhaps TRBD1 (6 bases). This CDR3 is 13 amino acids long. CDR1 is MDHEN and CDR2 is SYDVKM in the germline V gene. Trimming left V 6 bases short and J 7 bases short, with 15 bases between. The CDR3 region has the DNA TGTGCCAGCAGGACTTGGACAGCTAGTGAAGCTTTCTTT. As protein: CASRTWTASEAFF.

This clone was counted a few times. This sequence joins TRBV7-2 and TRBJ1-4; 7 positions match TRBD1. The CDR3 loop spans 15 amino acids. Germline assignment: CDR1 SGHTA and CDR2 FQGNSA. Losses at the gene ends were 4 bases for V and 6 bases for J; bases not matched to a gene: 8. CDR3 bases: TGTGCCAGCAGCTACCCGACAGGGAACTATGAAAAACTGTTTTTT. It specifies CASSYPTGNYEKLFF.

The rearrangement uses TRBV6-2 or TRBV6-3 and TRBJ1-2; no clear D gene. The CDR3 extends over 14 amino acids. Germline loops: CDR1 MNHEY, CDR2 SVGEGT. Trimming removed 5 bases at V and 2 bases at J, with 12 bases between. The DNA of the CDR3 is TGTGCCAGCAGTCAGTTCGCGGGGAACTATGGCTACACCTTC. It is translated as CASSQFAGNYGYTF.

The chain is built from TRBV7-9 and TRBJ1-5; D unclear. The ends were cut back, 5 bases at V and 14 bases at J, with 16 bases in the middle. The germline CDR1 and CDR2 sequences are SEHNR and FQNEAQ (reference sequence). This CDR3 has 12 amino acids. DNA for the CDR3: TGTGCCAGCAGCACGCCCCGCGGGTCTAAGCATTTT. It encodes CASSTPRGSKHF.

V and J are TRBV5-1 and TRBJ1-6; no reliable D call. V lost 5 bases and J lost 7, with 10 bases in between. Germline V gene data show CDR1 as SGHRS and CDR2 as YFSETQ. The length of the CDR3 is 13 residues. CDR3 coding DNA: TGCGCCAGCAGACCCGACGGGAATTCACCCCTCCACTTT. Translation gives CASRPDGNSPLHF.

The chain uses TRBV19 and TRBJ2-7, with TRBD1 matching 9 bases. Germline-derived CDR1 and CDR2 are LNHDA and SQIVND (reference sequence). The J segment lost 3 bases and the V segment lost 6 bases, leaving 6 bases of the junction unmatched. The CDR3 is 14 residues long. Written as DNA, the CDR3 is TGTGCCAGTAGGGACAGGGGCGCGGACTACGAGCAGTACTTC. It is translated as CASRDRGADYEQYF.

CDR3 in amino acids: CASSAGAEAFF. The CDR3 DNA sequence: TGTGCCAGTAGCGCAGGGGCAGAAGCTTTCTTT. This chain links TRBV19 with TRBJ1-1, with TRBD1 as a possible D gene (6 bases). Germline CDR1 and CDR2: LNHDA and SQIVND (reference sequence). The CDR3 extends over 11 amino acids. V was clipped by 6 bases and J by 8 bases, with 10 bases between them.

This rearrangement joins TRBV2 to TRBJ2-5, with 9 positions matching TRBD2. Trimming cost V 7 bases and J 5 bases; bases outside gene matches: 14. CDR1 is SNHLY, CDR2 FYNNEI, per germline. There are 16 residues in the CDR3. The CDR3 DNA follows: TGTGCCAGCATGATATCAGCGACTAGCGGATCTGAGACCCAGTACTTC. This sequence encodes CASMISATSGSETQYF.

The chain links TRBV30 to TRBJ1-4, with D tentatively TRBD1 (6 bases). The CDR3 totals 12 residues. Trimming took 0 bases from V and 10 from J, leaving 9 bases between them. Germline CDR1 is GTSNPN and CDR2 is SVGIG (reference sequence). The CDR3 DNA reads as TGTGCCTGGAGTGTTAGGGGGGGAAAACTGTTTTTT. This sequence encodes CAWSVRGGKLFF.

The rearrangement uses TRBV21-1 and TRBJ2-3; the D call in the table, TRBD1, was not verified against the DNA. TRBV21-1 is an annotated pseudogene. This CDR3 contains 18 residues. DNA of the CDR3: TGTGCCAGCAGCAAAAAAAATAAGGGACAATCGATCACAGATACGCAGTATTTT. Translating it yields CASSKKNKGQSITDTQYF.

The table lists this clone with a count of one. The chain has TRBV4-3 and TRBJ2-4, with 15 bases that match TRBD2. J gave up 6 bases and V 2 bases, and 5 bases lay outside the gene matches. Germline CDR1 and CDR2: LGHNA and YSLEER. This CDR3 is built from 17 residues. The CDR3 DNA sequence: TGCGCCAGCAGCCAAAGGACTAGCGGGAGGGGGATAAACATTCAGTACTTC. Translation gives CASSQRTSGRGINIQYF.